This TCR beta chain came from a study of CXCR3-negative and CXCR3-positive naive CD8 T cells. UMI-labeled 5' RACE TRB cDNA libraries were prepared from the cells. Each CDR3 protein gets one entry in TCRdb, which reprocessed the 5' RACE reads and gives no DNA. The table lists approximately 83,000 distinct CDR3 sequences. The CDR3 sequence is 12 residues long. Germline CDR1 SQVTM, CDR2 ANQGSEA. Material for sequencing was naive CXCR3- CD8+ T cells from blood. Subset here: CD45RO-CCR7+CD27+CD95- naive CD8+ T cells lacking CXCR3 (TNR3-). This TCR derives from a human donor in good health. Some clones in this sample may be carry-over from other donors' samples. V usage is TRBV29-1 and J usage is TRBJ2-1; TCRdb's D call, TRBD2, is unchecked because there is no DNA. CDR3 loop: CSVRLADNEQFF.